Shown below are 16 T cell receptor beta chains from a single sample sequenced in a study of blood T cell repertoires in COVID-19 (dated by TCRdb to 2018 to 2020). Libraries were constructed by the immunoSEQ multiplex PCR assay. TCRdb stores this immuneACCESS table with in-frame sequences only. Part of the clones is absent; in the studies checked, under half of the shortfall reflects unresolved V genes, and no reason is known for the rest. A total of a few hundred thousand clones appear in this sample, around 91% of them only once. The leading ten clones occupy about 16% of the sample. The source material was PBMCs or T cells enriched from blood (not recorded which). These receptors were taken from a man aged 25 to 40 who had been exposed to COVID-19.

The chain uses TRBV6-2 or TRBV6-3 and TRBJ2-7, with D possibly TRBD2 on 5 matching bases. This CDR3 comprises 14 residues. CDR1 is MNHEY, CDR2 SVGEGT, per germline. V was shortened by 2 bases and J by 3 bases, with 11 bases between the two germline ends. CDR3 sequence (DNA): TGTGCCAGCAGTTACCTTCGGGGAAGCTACGAGCAGTACTTC. Its translation is CASSYLRGSYEQYF.

The genes are TRBV18 and TRBJ2-1; tentatively, D is TRBD2 (5 bases). Germline assignment: CDR1 KGHSH and CDR2 LQKENI. The CDR3 totals 13 residues. Trimming took off 3 bases at V and 8 bases at J, with 11 bases between the two ends. CDR3 coding DNA: TGTGCCAGCTCACCCCGGGATCTAGATGAGCAGTTCTTC. Its translation is CASSPRDLDEQFF. Using reference TRBV18 and TRBJ2-1 for the parts outside the CDR3, the full variable domain is NAGVMQNPRHLVRRRGQEARLRCSPMKGHSHVYWYRQLPEEGLKFMVYLQKENIIDESGMPKERFSAEFPKEGPSILRIQQVVRGDSAAYFCASSPRDLDEQFFGPGTRLTVL.

This clone has more than one count but fewer than ten. V gene TRBV14 combines with J gene TRBJ1-2; D ambiguous. Germline CDR1 reads SGHDN; CDR2 reads FVKESK. V lost 3 bases to trimming and J lost 10 bases, with 21 bases between them. The CDR3 has 15 residues. Here the CDR3 DNA reads TGTGCCAGCAGCCACTTGTTGGGGAGGGAGAAGGACTACACCTTC. Protein sequence: CASSHLLGREKDYTF. Complete variable domain (other parts from reference TRBV14 and TRBJ1-2): EAGVTQFPSHSVIEKGQTVTLRCDPISGHDNLYWYRRVMGKEIKFLLHFVKESKQDESGMPNNRFLAERTGGTYSTLKVQPAELEDSGVYFCASSHLLGREKDYTFGSGTRLTVV.

V and J are TRBV6-5 and TRBJ2-4; 9 bases agree with TRBD1. Germline lookup yields CDR1 MNHEY and CDR2 SVGAGI. Unmatched junction bases numbered 6, after V lost 10 bases and J lost 5 bases. This CDR3 contains 13 residues. The CDR3 loop reads CATTDRGQNIQYF. In DNA, the CDR3 is TGTGCCACCACGGACAGGGGCCAAAACATTCAGTACTTC.

CDR3 in DNA: TGTGCCACCTCGAGGGATGAATACTATGGCTACACCTTC. Protein sequence: CATSRDEYYGYTF. V and J are TRBV21-1 and TRBJ1-2. TRBV21-1 is termed a pseudogene. The CDR3 is 13 amino acids.

This chain uses TRBV14 with TRBJ1-1, with a weak D call TRBD1 (5 bases). Per germline, CDR1 SGHDN and CDR2 FVKESK. V was shortened by 1 base and J by 3 bases, with 21 bases between the two germline ends. This CDR3 has 18 amino acids. CDR3 region: CASSQVLGWGRTDTEAFF. As DNA, the CDR3 is TGTGCCAGCAGCCAAGTTTTGGGTTGGGGGAGGACGGACACTGAAGCTTTCTTT.

As DNA, the CDR3 is TGTGCCAGCAGCCACAACAGAAAGACTAACTATGGCTACACCTTC. Residues: CASSHNRKTNYGYTF. The chain recombines TRBV11-2 with TRBJ1-2; D ambiguous. V was clipped by 5 bases and J by 0 bases, with 13 bases between them. CDR1 and CDR2 from the germline V gene are SGHAT and FQNNGV. The CDR3 contains 15 residues.

This rearrangement joins TRBV27 to TRBJ2-7; 11 bases are a match to TRBD1. Germline V gives CDR1 MNHEY, CDR2 SMNVEV (reference sequence). With V trimmed by 5 bases and J by 6 bases, 6 bases remained unmatched. This CDR3 is built from 14 residues. The CDR3 DNA reads as TGTGCCAGCAGTGCGGACAGGGGGCTTGGCGAGCAGTACTTC. Protein sequence: CASSADRGLGEQYF.

V gene TRBV24-1 combines with J gene TRBJ2-1; perhaps TRBD1 as D (6 bases). CDR1 KGHDR and CDR2 SFDVKD come from the germline V gene. CDR3 length equals 16 residues. Trimming removed 4 bases from V and 3 bases from J, with 15 bases in between. CDR3: CATSDPRDKNYNEQFF. Written as DNA, the CDR3 is TGTGCCACCAGTGACCCCCGGGACAAAAACTACAATGAGCAGTTCTTC.

This chain joins TRBV30 and TRBJ2-3; 9 nucleotides match TRBD2. This CDR3 contains 11 residues. Per germline, CDR1 GTSNPN and CDR2 SVGIG (reference sequence). The J segment lost 11 bases and the V segment lost 5 bases, leaving 5 bases of the junction unmatched. The CDR3 reads CAWSAGGVQYF. The CDR3 nucleotides are TGTGCCTGGTCCGCGGGGGGGGTGCAGTATTTT. Using reference TRBV30 and TRBJ2-3 for the parts outside the CDR3, the full variable domain is SQTIHQWPATLVQPVGSPLSLECTVEGTSNPNLYWYRQAAGRGLQLLFYSVGIGQISSEVPQNLSASRPQDRQFILSSKKLLLSDSGFYLCAWSAGGVQYFGPGTRLTVL.

This sequence joins TRBV29-1 and TRBJ1-1; D gene uncertain. This CDR3 is 15 amino acids long. CDR1 SQVTM and CDR2 ANQGSEA come from the germline V gene. Between the trimmed V and J ends, which lost 4 bases and 4 bases, there was a span of 19 bases. In DNA form, the CDR3 reads TGCAGCGTTGTTCCCGGCGGGAGGGTCGGCACTGAAGCTTTCTTT. Protein product: CSVVPGGRVGTEAFF.

The J gene is TRBJ1-6, the V gene TRBV7-9; 8 positions agree with TRBD1. J lost 6 bases, V lost 7 bases, and 8 bases had no gene match. Germline V gives CDR1 SEHNR, CDR2 FQNEAQ (reference sequence). The CDR3 contains 15 residues. CDR3 residues: CASTQGAKGNSPLHF. CDR3 sequence (DNA): TGTGCCAGCACCCAGGGGGCAAAGGGTAATTCACCCCTCCACTTT.

This clone came up once. The V and J genes are TRBV6-2 or TRBV6-3 and TRBJ1-5, with D unclear. The V end was cut by 6 bases, the J end by 9 bases, with 15 bases between. The CDR3 totals 13 residues. Germline CDR1 and CDR2: MNHEY and SVGEGT. The CDR3 bases are TGTGCCAGCAGCCCGGGTGAGGCGCGGCCCCAGCATTTT. It codes for CASSPGEARPQHF.

This clone was recorded once. The V and J genes are TRBV27 and TRBJ2-3, with TRBD2 matching 15 bases. Trimming took 0 bases from V and 0 from J; bases not matched to a gene: 1. This CDR3 contains 18 residues. The germline V gene encodes CDR1 MNHEY and CDR2 SMNVEV (reference sequence). CDR3 loop: CASSLSGTSGGSTDTQYF. CDR3 DNA: TGTGCCAGCAGTTTATCAGGGACTAGCGGGGGGAGCACAGATACGCAGTATTTT.

The sample holds one count of this clone. The DNA of the CDR3 is TGCGCCAGCAGCTTGGTTTTCCCTTCAGGACGGGGCAATGAGCAGTTCTTC. It yields the protein CASSLVFPSGRGNEQFF. The genes are TRBV5-1 and TRBJ2-1; D possibly corresponds to TRBD2 (5 bases). The CDR3 contains 17 residues. The ends were cut back, 0 bases at V and 6 bases at J, with 19 bases in the middle. Per germline, CDR1 SGHRS and CDR2 YFSETQ. Filled out from reference TRBV5-1 and TRBJ2-1, the complete variable domain reads KAGVTQTPRYLIKTRGQQVTLSCSPISGHRSVSWYQQTPGQGLQFLFEYFSETQRNKGNFPGRFSGRQFSNSRSEMNVSTLELGDSALYLCASSLVFPSGRGNEQFFGPGTRLTVL.

This sequence joins TRBV19 and TRBJ2-1, with D possibly TRBD2 on 6 matching bases. V was clipped by 4 bases and J by 10 bases, with 14 bases between them. Germline V gives CDR1 LNHDA, CDR2 SQIVND (reference sequence). The CDR3 has 13 amino acids. CDR3 nucleotides: TGTGCCAGTAGTACCACAGCGGAGGGAGAGCAGTTCTTC. Residues: CASSTTAEGEQFF.